These T cell receptor beta chains were read from a single sample in a study of CD8+CD57+ T cells in acquired aplastic anemia. TCRdb re-called the reads with MiXCR, one entry per CDR3 protein. The sample has 250,000 to 300,000 distinct CDR3 sequences; about 56% are singletons. Sequencing input: sorted CD4+, CD8+, or CD8+CD57+ T cells (not recorded which) from PBMCs. The receptors here all came from a human donor with severe aplastic anemia or a healthy control (not recorded which). The conserved cysteine and the conserved F or W are not part of the CDR3 here. Each record gives: V gene, D gene, CDR3 protein. A D gene is named only where the DNA matches it firmly.

TRBV12-3/TRBV12-4	TRBD2	ASSLGGRTRAETQY
TRBV19	-	ASSIQWNNQPQH
TRBV7-9	-	ASSLPGENSPLH
TRBV7-9	TRBD1	ASRQAGTGSSEQY
TRBV5-1	-	ASSLEIGAGELF
TRBV24-1	-	ATSDLVQPPNTQY
TRBV10-2	TRBD2	PSSVGLAGQETQY
TRBV2	TRBD1	ASRAGQGAVKPQH
TRBV5-5	-	ASSGVEETQY
TRBV7-6	-	ASSLGHYNEQF
TRBV20-1	-	SAKHGQGTDTQY
TRBV7-3	-	ASSTGMANTGELF
TRBV3-1	-	ASSSLDRNQPQH
TRBV19	-	ASSIVVGRAYEQY
TRBV12-3/TRBV12-4	-	ASSPGTLKTQY
TRBV2	-	ASRQEGHPNYGYT
TRBV28	TRBD1	ASRVGQGTDTQY
TRBV5-1	-	ASSLLGRIDNEQF
TRBV7-8	-	ASSLSGRPETQY
TRBV20-1	-	SARRIGNIALDQPQH
TRBV15	-	ATSRDIGPYEQY
TRBV9	-	ASSASVELF
TRBV10-2	-	ASSENRNTEAF
TRBV19	-	ASMVDGGGSDHGYT
TRBV12-3/TRBV12-4	-	ASSSQTTGSPLH
TRBV6-1	-	ASSDNREVQPQH
TRBV4-1	-	ASSQDYVMASSADTQY
TRBV5-6	-	ASSSVSSQY
TRBV2	-	ASSGDRQTGEDTQY
TRBV29-1	-	SVEPGGEAF
TRBV2	-	ASWDEGHEQY
TRBV7-2	TRBD1	ASSLGRDRVYEQY
TRBV6-5	-	ASSYDRSQETQY
TRBV20-1	TRBD2	SARRGLFHNEQF
TRBV24-1	TRBD1	ATSKGGDTGELF
TRBV29-1	TRBD1	SVSRDREGGELF
TRBV7-2	-	ASSRAANEQF
TRBV29-1	-	SVGRQGEKLF
TRBV10-3	-	ATIAAGTDTQY
TRBV12-3/TRBV12-4	-	ASSLEGPNEQF
TRBV7-3	TRBD2	ASSSSGEDYEQY
TRBV9	-	ASSDRNGTSYNEQF